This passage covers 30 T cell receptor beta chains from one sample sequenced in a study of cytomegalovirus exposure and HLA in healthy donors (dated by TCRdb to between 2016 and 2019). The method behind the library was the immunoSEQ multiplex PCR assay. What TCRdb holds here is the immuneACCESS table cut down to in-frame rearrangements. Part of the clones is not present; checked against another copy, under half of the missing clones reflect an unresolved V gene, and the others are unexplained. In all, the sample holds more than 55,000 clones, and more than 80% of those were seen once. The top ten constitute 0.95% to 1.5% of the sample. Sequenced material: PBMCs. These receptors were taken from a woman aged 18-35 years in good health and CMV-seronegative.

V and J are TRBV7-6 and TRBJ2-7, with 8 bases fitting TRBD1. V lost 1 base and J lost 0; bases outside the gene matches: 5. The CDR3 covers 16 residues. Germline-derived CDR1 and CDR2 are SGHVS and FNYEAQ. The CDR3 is CASSLVTGESSYEQYF. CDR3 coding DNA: TGTGCCAGCAGCTTAGTGACAGGGGAGAGCTCCTACGAGCAGTACTTC. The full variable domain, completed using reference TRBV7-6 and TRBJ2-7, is GAGVSQSPRYKVTKRGQDVALRCDPISGHVSLYWYRQALGQGPEFLTYFNYEAQQDKSGLPNDRFSAERPEGSISTLTIQRTEQRDSAMYRCASSLVTGESSYEQYFGPGTRLTVT.

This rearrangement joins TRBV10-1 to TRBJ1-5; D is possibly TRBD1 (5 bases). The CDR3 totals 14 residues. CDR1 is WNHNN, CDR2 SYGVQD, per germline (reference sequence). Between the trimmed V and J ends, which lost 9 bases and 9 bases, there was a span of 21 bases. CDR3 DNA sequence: TGCGCCAGATTACCCGTGGGGCGCCCATCGCCCCAGCATTTT. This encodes CARLPVGRPSPQHF.

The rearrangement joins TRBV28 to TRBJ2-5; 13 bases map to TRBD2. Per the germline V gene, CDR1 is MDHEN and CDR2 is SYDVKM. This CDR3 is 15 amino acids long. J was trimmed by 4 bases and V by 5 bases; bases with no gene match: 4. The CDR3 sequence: CASSELAGGSETQYF. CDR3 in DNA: TGTGCCAGCAGTGAACTAGCGGGGGGGTCAGAGACCCAGTACTTC.

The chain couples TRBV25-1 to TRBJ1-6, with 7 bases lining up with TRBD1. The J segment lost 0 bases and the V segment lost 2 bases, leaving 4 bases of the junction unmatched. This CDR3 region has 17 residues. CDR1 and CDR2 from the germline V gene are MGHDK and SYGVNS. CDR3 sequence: CASSETTGLSYNSPLHF. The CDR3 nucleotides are TGTGCCAGCAGTGAAACGACAGGGCTCTCCTATAATTCACCCCTCCACTTT.

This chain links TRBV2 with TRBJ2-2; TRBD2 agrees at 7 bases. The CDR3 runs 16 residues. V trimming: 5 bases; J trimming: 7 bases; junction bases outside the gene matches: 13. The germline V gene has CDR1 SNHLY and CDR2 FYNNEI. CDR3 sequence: CASSWGGRGMDGELFF. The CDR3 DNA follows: TGTGCCAGCAGTTGGGGCGGGAGAGGTATGGACGGGGAGCTGTTTTTT. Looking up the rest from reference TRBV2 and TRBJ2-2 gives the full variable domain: EPEVTQTPSHQVTQMGQEVILRCVPISNHLYFYWYRQILGQKVEFLVSFYNNEISEKSEIFDDQFSVERPDGSNFTLKIRSTKLEDSAMYFCASSWGGRGMDGELFFGEGSRLTVL.

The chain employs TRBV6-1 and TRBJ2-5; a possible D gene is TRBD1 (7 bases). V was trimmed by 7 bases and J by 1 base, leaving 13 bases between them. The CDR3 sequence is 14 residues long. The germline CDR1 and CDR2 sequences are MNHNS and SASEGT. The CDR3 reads CASIPGGLQETQYF. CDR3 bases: TGTGCCAGCATCCCAGGGGGGCTCCAAGAGACCCAGTACTTC.

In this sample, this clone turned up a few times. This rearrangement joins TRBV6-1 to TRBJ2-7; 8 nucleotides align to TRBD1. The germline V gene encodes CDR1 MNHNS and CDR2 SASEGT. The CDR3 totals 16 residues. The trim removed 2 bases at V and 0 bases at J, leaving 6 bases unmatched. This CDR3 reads CASSEYRTGSSYEQYF. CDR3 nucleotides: TGTGCCAGCAGTGAATATCGGACAGGGAGCTCCTACGAGCAGTACTTC.

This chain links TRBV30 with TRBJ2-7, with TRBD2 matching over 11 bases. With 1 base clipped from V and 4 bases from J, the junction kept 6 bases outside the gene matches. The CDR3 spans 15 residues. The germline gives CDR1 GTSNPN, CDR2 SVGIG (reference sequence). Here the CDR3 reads CAWSGIAGGDYEQYF. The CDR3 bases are TGTGCCTGGAGTGGAATAGCGGGAGGGGATTACGAGCAGTACTTC.

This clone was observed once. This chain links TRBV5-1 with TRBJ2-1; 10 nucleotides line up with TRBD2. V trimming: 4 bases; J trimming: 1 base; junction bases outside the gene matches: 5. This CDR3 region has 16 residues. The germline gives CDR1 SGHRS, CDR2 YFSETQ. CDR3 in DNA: TGCGCCAGCAGCACTGCTAGCGGGGGTTCCTACAATGAGCAGTTCTTC. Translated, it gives CASSTASGGSYNEQFF.

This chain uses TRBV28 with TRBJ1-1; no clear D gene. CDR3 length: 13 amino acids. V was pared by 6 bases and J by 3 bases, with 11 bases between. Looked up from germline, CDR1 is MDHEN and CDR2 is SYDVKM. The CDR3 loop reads CASSGYGYTEAFF. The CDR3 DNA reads TGTGCCAGCAGCGGCTACGGGTACACTGAAGCTTTCTTT.

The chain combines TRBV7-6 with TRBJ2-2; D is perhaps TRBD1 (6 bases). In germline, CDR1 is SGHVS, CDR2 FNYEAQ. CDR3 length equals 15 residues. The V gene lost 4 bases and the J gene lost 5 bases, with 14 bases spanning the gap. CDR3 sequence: CASSSYPRGTGELFF. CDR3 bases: TGTGCCAGCAGCTCCTATCCCAGGGGAACCGGGGAGCTGTTTTTT. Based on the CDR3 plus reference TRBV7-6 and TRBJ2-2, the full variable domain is GAGVSQSPRYKVTKRGQDVALRCDPISGHVSLYWYRQALGQGPEFLTYFNYEAQQDKSGLPNDRFSAERPEGSISTLTIQRTEQRDSAMYRCASSSYPRGTGELFFGEGSRLTVL.

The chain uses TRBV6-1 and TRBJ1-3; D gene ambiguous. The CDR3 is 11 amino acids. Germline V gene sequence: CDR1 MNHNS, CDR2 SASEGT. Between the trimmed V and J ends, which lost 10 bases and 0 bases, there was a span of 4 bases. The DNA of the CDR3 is TGTGCCATCGTCTCTGGAAACACCATATATTTT. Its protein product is CAIVSGNTIYF.

CDR3 in amino acids: CASSVDLAGVQFGNEQFF. Here the CDR3 DNA reads TGTGCCAGCAGCGTAGACCTAGCGGGGGTCCAATTTGGGAATGAGCAGTTCTTC. V and J are TRBV9 and TRBJ2-1; 10 nucleotides align to TRBD2. V lost 0 bases, J lost 7 bases, and 13 bases stayed unmatched. Germline V gene lookup returns CDR1 SGDLS and CDR2 YYNGEE. The CDR3 length is 18 residues. Together with reference TRBV9 and TRBJ2-1, the CDR3 gives the full variable domain: DSGVTQTPKHLITATGQRVTLRCSPRSGDLSVYWYQQSLDQGLQFLIQYYNGEERAKGNILERFSAQQFPDLHSELNLSSLELGDSALYFCASSVDLAGVQFGNEQFFGPGTRLTVL.

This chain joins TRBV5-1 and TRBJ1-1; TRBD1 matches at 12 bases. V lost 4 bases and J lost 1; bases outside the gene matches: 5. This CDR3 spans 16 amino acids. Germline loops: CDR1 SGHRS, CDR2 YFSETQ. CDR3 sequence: CASSHRDRGQNTEAFF. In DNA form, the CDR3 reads TGCGCCAGCAGCCACCGGGACAGGGGGCAGAACACTGAAGCTTTCTTT.

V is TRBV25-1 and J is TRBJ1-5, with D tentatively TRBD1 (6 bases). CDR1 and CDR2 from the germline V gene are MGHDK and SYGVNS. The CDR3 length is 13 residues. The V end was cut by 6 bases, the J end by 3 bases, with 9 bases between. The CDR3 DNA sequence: TGTGCCAGCAGCGGACAGCCCAATCAGCCCCAGCATTTT. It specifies CASSGQPNQPQHF.

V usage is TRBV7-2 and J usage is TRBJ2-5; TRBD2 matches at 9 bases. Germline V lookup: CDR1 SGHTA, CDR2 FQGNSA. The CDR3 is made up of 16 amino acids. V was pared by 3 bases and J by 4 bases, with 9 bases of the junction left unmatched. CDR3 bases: TGTGCCAGCAGCTTCGTGGGCGGGGGGGCTGGAGAGACCCAGTACTTC. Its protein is CASSFVGGGAGETQYF.

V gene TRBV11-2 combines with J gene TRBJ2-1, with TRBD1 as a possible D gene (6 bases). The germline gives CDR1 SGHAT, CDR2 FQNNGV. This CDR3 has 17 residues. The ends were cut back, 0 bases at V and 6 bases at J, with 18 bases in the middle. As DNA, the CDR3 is TGTGCCAGCAGCTTAGATCGGGTGCAGGGGTCGGTCAATGAGCAGTTCTTC. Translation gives CASSLDRVQGSVNEQFF. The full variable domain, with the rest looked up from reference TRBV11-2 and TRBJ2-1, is EAGVAQSPRYKIIEKRQSVAFWCNPISGHATLYWYQQILGQGPKLLIQFQNNGVVDDSQLPKDRFSAERLKGVDSTLKIQPAKLEDSAVYLCASSLDRVQGSVNEQFFGPGTRLTVL.

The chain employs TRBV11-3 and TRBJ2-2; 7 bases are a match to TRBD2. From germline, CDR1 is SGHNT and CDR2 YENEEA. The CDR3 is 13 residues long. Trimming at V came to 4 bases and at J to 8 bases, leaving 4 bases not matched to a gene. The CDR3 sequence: CASSSGGSGELFF. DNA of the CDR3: TGTGCCAGCAGCTCCGGGGGGTCGGGGGAGCTGTTTTTT. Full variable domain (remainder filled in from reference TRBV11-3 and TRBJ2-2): EAGVVQSPRYKIIEKKQPVAFWCNPISGHNTLYWYLQNLGQGPELLIRYENEEAVDDSQLPKDRFSAERLKGVDSTLKIQPAELGDSAVYLCASSSGGSGELFFGEGSRLTVL.

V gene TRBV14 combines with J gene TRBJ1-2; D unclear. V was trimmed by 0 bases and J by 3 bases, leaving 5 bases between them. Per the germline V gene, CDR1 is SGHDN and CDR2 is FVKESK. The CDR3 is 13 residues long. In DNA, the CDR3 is TGTGCCAGCAGCCAAGACGGTCACTATGGCTACACCTTC. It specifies CASSQDGHYGYTF. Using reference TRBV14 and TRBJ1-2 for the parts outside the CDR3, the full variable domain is EAGVTQFPSHSVIEKGQTVTLRCDPISGHDNLYWYRRVMGKEIKFLLHFVKESKQDESGMPNNRFLAERTGGTYSTLKVQPAELEDSGVYFCASSQDGHYGYTFGSGTRLTVV.

CDR3 loop: CASSKGRRELFDTQYF. As DNA, the CDR3 is TGTGCCAGCAGCAAGGGAAGGCGGGAGTTGTTTGATACGCAGTATTTT. The chain recombines TRBV21-1 with TRBJ2-3; the D call in the table, TRBD2, was not verified against the DNA. TRBV21-1 is flagged as a pseudogene. The CDR3 contains 16 residues.

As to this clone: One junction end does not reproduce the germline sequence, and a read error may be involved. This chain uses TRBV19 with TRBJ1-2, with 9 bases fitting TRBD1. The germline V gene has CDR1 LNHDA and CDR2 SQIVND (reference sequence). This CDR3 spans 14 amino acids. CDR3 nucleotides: TGTGCCAGTAATATAAACAGGGGGCTCTATGGCTACACCTTC. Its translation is CASNINRGLYGYTF.

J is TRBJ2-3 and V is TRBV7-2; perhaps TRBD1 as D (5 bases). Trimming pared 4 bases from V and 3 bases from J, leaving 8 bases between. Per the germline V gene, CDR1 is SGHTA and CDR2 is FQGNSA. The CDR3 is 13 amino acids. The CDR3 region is CASSSDSTDTQYF. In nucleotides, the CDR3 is TGTGCCAGCAGCTCAGACAGTACAGATACGCAGTATTTT.

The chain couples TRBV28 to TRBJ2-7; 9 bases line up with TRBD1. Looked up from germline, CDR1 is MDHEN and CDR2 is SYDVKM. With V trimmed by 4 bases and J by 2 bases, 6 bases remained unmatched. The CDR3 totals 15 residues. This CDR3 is CASSSPGTGTYEQYF. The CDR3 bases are TGTGCCAGCAGTTCACCCGGGACAGGGACCTACGAGCAGTACTTC.

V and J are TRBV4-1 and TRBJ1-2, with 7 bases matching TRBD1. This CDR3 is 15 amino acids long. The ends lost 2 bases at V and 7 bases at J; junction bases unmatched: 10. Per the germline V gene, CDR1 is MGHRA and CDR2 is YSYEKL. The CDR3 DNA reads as TGCGCCAGCAGCCAACACCTATCCGGGACAGCTGGCTACACCTTC. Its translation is CASSQHLSGTAGYTF.

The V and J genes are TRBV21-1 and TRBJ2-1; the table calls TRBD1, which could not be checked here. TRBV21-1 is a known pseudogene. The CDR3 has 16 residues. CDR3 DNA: TGTGCCAGCAGCCGACAGGGAATCAAGGGGGGCGATGAGCAGTTCTTC. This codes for CASSRQGIKGGDEQFF.

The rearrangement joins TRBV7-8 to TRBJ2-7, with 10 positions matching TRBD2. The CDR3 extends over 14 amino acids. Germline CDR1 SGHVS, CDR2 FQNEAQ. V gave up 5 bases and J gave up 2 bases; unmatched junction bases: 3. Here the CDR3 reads CASSRTSGAYEQYF. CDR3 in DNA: TGTGCCAGCAGCCGAACTAGCGGGGCCTACGAGCAGTACTTC.

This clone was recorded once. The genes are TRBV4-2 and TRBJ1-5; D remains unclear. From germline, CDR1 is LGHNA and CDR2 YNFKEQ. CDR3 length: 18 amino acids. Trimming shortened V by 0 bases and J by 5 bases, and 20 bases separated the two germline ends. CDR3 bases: TGTGCCAGCAGCCAAGACCAGGTTCTTTTTTGGGAGGATCAGCCCCAGCATTTT. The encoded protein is CASSQDQVLFWEDQPQHF.

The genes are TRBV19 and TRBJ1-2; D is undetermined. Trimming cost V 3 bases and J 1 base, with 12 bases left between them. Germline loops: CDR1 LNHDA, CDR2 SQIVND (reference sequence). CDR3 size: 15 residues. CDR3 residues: CASSMGTEINYGYTF. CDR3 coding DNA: TGTGCCAGTAGTATGGGTACAGAGATTAACTATGGCTACACCTTC.

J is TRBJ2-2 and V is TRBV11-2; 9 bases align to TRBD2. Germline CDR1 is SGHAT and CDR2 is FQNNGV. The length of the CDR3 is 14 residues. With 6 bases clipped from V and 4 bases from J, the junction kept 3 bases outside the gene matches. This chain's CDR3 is CASRLAGTTGELFF. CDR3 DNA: TGTGCCAGCAGACTAGCGGGTACCACCGGGGAGCTGTTTTTT.

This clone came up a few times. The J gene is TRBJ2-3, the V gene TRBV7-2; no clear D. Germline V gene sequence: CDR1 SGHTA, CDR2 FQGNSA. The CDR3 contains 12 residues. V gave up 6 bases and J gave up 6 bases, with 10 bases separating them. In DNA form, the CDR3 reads TGTGCCAGCAGACACGACACCGATACGCAGTATTTT. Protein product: CASRHDTDTQYF. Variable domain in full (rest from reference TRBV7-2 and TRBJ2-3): GAGVSQSPSNKVTEKGKDVELRCDPISGHTALYWYRQSLGQGLEFLIYFQGNSAPDKSGLPSDRFSAERTGGSVSTLTIQRTQQEDSAVYLCASRHDTDTQYFGPGTRLTVL.